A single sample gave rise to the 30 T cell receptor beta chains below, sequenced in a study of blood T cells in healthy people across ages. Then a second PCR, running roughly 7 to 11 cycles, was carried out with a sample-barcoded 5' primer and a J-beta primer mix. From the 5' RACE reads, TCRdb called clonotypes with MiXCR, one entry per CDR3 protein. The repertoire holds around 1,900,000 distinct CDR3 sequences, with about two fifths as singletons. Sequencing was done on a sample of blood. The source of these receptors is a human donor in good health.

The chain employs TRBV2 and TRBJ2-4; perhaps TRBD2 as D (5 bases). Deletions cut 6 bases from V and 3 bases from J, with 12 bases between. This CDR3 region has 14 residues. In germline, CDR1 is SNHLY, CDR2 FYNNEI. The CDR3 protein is CASRDLHDKNIQYF. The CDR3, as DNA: TGTGCCAGCAGGGACTTACATGACAAAAACATTCAGTACTTC.

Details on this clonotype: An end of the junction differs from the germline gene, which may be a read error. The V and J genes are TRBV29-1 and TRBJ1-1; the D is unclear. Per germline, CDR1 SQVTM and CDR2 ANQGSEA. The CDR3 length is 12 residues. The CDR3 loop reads CSGASGGTEALF. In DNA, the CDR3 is TGCAGCGGCGCCTCAGGTGGCACTGAAGCTTTGTTT.

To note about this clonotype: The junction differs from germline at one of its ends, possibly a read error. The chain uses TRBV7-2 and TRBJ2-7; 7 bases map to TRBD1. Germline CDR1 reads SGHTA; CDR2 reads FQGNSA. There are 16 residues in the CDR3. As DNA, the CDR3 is TGCGCCAACAGCCTTCTGCCCGGGACAGACTCCTACGAGCAGTACTTC. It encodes CANSLLPGTDSYEQYF.

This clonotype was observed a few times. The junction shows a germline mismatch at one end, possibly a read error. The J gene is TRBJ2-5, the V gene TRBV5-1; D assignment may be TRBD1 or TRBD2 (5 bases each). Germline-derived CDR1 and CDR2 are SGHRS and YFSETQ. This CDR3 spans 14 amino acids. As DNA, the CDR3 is TGCGCCAGCAGCCTTTACGGAGGACAAGAAACCCAGTACTTC. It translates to CASSLYGGQETQYF.

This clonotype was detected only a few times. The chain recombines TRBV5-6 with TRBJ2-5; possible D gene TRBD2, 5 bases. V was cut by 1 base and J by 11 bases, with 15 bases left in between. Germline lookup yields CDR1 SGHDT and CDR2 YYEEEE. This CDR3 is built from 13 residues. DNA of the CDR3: TGTGCCAGCAGCTTGAGTACAACACGGAGGCAGTACTTC. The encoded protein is CASSLSTTRRQYF.

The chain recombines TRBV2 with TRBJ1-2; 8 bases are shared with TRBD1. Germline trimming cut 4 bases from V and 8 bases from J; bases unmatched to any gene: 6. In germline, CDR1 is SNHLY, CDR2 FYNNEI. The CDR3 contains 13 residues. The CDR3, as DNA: TGTGCCAGCAGTGCGGACAGGGCATTAGGCTACACCTTC. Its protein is CASSADRALGYTF.

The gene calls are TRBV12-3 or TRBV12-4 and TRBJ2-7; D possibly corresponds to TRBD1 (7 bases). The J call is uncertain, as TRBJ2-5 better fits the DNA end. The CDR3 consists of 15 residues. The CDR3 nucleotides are TGTGCCAGCAATCCCTCTGGACAGGAGGGAGAGACCCAGTACTTC. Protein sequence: CASNPSGQEGETQYF.

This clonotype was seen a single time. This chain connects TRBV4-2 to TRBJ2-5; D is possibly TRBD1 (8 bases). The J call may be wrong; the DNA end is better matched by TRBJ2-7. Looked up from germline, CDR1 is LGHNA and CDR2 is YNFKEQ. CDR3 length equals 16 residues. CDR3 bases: TGTGCCAGCAGCCAAGAACGGAACAGGGGGGGTGGCGAGCAGTACTTC. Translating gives CASSQERNRGGGEQYF.

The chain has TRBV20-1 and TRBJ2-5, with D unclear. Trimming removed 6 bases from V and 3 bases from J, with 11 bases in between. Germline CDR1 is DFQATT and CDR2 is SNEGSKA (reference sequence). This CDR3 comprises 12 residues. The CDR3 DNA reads TGCAGTGCCTTGTCCCCGAAAGAGACCCAGTACTTC. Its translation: CSALSPKETQYF.

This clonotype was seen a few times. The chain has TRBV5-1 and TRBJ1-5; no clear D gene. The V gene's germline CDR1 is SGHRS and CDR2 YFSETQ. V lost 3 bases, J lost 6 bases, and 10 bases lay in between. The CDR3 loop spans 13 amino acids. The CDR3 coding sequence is TGCGCCAGCAGCTACGAGGGTACTCAGCCCCAGCATTTT. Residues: CASSYEGTQPQHF.

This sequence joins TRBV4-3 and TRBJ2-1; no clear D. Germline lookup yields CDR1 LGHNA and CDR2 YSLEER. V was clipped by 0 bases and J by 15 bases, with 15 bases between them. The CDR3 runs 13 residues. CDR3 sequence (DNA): TGCGCCAGCAGCCAAGAGTACCGGTCCCCGGGGTTCTTC. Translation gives CASSQEYRSPGFF.

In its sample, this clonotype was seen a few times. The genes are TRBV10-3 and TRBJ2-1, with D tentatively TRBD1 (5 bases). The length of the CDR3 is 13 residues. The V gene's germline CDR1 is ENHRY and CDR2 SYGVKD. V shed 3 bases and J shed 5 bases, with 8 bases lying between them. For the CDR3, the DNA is TGTGCCATCAGTGAAAAAGGGGACAATGAGCAGTTCTTC. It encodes CAISEKGDNEQFF.

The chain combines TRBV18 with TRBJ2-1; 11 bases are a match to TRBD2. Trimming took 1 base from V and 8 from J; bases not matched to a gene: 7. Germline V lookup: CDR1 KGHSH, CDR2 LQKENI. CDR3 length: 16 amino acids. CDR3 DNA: TGTGCCAGCTCACCACAAGCTAGCGGGGGGCGATATGAGCAGTTCTTC. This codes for CASSPQASGGRYEQFF.

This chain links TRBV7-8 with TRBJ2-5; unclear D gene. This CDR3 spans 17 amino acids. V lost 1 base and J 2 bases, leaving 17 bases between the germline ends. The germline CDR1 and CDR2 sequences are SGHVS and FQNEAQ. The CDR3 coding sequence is TGTGCCAGCAGCTTAGGGAGTTGGGTTTCCAGACAAGAGACCCAGTACTTC. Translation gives CASSLGSWVSRQETQYF.

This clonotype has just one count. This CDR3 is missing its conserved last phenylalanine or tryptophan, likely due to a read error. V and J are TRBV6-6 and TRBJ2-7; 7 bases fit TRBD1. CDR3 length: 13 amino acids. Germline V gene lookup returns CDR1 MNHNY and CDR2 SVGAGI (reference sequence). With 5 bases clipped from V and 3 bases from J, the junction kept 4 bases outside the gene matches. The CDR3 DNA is TGTGCCAGCAGTCTTGGGACAGACTACGAGCAGTACTTA. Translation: CASSLGTDYEQYL.

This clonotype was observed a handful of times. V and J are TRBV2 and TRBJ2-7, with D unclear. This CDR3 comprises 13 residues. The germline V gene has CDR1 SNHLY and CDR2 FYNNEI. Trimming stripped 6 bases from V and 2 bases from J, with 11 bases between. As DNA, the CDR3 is TGTGCCAGCAGGGCGACTCGTACCTACGAGCAGTACTTC. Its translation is CASRATRTYEQYF.

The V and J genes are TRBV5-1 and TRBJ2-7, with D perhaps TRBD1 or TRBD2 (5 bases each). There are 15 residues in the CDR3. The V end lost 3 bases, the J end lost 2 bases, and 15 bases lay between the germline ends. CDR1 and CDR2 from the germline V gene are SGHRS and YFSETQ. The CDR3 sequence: CASSSTGTETYEQYF. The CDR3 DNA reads TGCGCCAGCAGCTCAACCGGGACGGAAACCTACGAGCAGTACTTC.

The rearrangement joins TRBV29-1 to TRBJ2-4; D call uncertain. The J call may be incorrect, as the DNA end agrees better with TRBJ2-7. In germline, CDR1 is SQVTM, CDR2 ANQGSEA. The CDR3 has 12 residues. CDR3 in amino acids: CSGVVAEDEQYF. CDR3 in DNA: TGCAGCGGTGTTGTTGCTGAGGACGAGCAGTACTTC.

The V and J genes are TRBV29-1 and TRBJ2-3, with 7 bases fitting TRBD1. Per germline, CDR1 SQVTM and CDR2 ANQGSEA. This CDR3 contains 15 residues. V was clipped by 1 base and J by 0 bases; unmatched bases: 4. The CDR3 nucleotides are TGCAGCGTTGAAGGGGGACAGCATAGCACAGATACGCAGTATTTT. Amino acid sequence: CSVEGGQHSTDTQYF.

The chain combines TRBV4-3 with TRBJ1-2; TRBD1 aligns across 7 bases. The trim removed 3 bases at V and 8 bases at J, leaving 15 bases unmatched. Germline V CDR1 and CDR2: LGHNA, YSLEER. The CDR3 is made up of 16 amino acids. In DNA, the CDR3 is TGCGCCAGCAGCCATCTCCCCAGGGGGGCTATCATAGGCTACACCTTC. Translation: CASSHLPRGAIIGYTF.

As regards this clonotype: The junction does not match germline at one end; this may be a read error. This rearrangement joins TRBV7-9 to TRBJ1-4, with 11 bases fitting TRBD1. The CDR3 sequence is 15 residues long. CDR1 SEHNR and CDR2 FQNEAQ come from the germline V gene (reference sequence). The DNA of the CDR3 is TGTGCCAGCAGCCCAACCCCGGGACAGGGGGAAAAACGGTTTTTT. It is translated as CASSPTPGQGEKRFF.

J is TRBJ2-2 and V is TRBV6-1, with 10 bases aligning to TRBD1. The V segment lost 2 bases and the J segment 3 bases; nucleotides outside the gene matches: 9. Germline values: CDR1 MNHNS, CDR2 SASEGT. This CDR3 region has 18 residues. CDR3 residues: CASSELGRGQGYTGELFF. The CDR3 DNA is TGTGCCAGCAGTGAATTGGGTCGGGGACAGGGGTACACCGGGGAGCTGTTTTTT.

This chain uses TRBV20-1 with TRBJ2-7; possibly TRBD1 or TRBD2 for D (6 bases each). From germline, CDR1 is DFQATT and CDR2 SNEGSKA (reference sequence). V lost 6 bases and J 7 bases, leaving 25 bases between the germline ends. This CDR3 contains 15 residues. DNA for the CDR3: TGCAGTGCCCCACCAGCAGGAGGGGGGCGCCTTGAGCAGTACTTC. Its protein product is CSAPPAGGGRLEQYF.

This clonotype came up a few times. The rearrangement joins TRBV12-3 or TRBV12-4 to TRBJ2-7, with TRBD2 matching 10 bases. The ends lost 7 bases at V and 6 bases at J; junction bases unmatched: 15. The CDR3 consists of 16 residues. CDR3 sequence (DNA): TGTGCCAGCACTTCTAGCGGGAGAGTATGGGAGTCCGAGCAGTACTTC. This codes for CASTSSGRVWESEQYF.

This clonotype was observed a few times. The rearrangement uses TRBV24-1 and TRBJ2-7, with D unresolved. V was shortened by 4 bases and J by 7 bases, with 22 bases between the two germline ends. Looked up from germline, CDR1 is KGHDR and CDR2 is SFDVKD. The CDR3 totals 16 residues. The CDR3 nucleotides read TGTGCCACCAGTGACCCCGGCGGAGTAATGGGCAATGAGCAGTACTTC. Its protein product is CATSDPGGVMGNEQYF.

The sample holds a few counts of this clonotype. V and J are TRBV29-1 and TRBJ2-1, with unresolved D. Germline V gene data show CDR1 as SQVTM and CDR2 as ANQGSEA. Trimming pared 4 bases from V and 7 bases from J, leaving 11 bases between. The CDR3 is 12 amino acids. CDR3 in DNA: TGCAGCGTTGCCTTTTTGGGGAATGAGCAGTTCTTC. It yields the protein CSVAFLGNEQFF.

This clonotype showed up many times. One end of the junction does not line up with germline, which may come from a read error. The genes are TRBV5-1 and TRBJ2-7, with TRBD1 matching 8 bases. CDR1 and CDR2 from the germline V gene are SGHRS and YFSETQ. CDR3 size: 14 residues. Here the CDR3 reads CASSSGTGSYEQYF. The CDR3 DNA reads TGTGCCAGCAGCTCCGGGACAGGTTCCTACGAGCAGTACTTC.

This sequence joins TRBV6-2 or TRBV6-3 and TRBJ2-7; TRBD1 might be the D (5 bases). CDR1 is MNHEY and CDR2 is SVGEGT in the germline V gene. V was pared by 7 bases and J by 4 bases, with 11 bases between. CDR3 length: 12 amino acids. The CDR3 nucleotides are TGTGCCAGCACCTCACAGGATTACGAGCAGTACTTC. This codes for CASTSQDYEQYF.

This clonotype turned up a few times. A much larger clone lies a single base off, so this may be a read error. The CDR3: CANSDSAEPGDTQYF. In DNA, the CDR3 is TGTGCCAACAGTGACTCGGCGGAACCGGGGGATACGCAGTATTTT. The J gene is TRBJ2-3, the V gene TRBV6-4, with D possibly being TRBD2 (5 bases). Germline lookup yields CDR1 MRHNA and CDR2 SNTAGT. The length of the CDR3 is 15 residues.

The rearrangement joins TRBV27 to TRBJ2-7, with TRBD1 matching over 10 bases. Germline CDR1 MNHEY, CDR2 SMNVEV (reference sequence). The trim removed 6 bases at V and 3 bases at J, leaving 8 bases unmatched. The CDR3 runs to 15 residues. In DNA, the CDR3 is TGTGCCAGCAGAACATCGGGACAGGGGTTCTACGAGCAGTACTTC. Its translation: CASRTSGQGFYEQYF.